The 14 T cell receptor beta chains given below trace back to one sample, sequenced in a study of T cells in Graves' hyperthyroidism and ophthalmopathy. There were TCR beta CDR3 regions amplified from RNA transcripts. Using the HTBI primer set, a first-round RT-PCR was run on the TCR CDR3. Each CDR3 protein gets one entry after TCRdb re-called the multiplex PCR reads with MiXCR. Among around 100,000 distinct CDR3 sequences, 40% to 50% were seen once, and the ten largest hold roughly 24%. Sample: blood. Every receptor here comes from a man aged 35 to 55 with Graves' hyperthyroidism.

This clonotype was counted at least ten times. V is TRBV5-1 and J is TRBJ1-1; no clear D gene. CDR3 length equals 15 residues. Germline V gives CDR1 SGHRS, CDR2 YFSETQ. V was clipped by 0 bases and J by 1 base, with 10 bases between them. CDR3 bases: TGCGCCAGCAGCTTGGGGGGAATGGGGAACACTGAAGCTTTCTTT. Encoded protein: CASSLGGMGNTEAFF.

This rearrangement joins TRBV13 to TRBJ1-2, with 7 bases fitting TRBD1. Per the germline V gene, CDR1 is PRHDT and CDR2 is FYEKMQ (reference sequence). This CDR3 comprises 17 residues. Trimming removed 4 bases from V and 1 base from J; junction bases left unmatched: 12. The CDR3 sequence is CASSSVRDSGVNYGYTF. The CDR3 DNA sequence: TGTGCCAGCAGCTCGGTTCGGGACAGTGGGGTTAACTATGGCTACACCTTC.

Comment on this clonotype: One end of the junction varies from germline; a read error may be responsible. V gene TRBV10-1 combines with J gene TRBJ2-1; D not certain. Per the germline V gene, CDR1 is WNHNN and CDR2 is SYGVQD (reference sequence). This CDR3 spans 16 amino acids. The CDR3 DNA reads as TGCGCCAGCAGTGAGTCGCCCTGGGATAGTAACAATGAGCAGCTCTTC. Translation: CASSESPWDSNNEQLF.

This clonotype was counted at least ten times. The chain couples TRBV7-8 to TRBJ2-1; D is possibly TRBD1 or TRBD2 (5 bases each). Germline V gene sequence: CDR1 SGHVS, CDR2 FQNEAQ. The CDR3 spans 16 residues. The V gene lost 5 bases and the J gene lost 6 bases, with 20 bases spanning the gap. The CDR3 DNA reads TGTGCCAGCAGCCTTCGGGACGCGCCCAGGAGCAATGAGCAGTTCTTC. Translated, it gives CASSLRDAPRSNEQFF. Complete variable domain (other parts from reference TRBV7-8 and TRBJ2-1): GAGVSQSPRYKVAKRGQDVALRCDPISGHVSLFWYQQALGQGPEFLTYFQNEAQLDKSGLPSDRFFAERPEGSVSTLKIQRTQQEDSAVYLCASSLRDAPRSNEQFFGPGTRLTVL.

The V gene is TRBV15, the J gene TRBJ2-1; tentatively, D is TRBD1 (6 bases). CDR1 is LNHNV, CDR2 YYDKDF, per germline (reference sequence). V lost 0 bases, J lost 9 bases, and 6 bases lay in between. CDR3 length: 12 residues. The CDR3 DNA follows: TGTGCCACCAGCAGAGACAGGGGTGAGCAGTTCTTC. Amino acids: CATSRDRGEQFF.

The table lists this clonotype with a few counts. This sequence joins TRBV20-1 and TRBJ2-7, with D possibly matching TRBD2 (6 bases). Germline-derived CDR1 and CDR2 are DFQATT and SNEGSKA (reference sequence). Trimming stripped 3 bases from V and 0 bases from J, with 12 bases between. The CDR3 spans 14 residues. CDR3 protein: CSARSGWNSYEQYF. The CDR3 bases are TGCAGTGCTAGGAGCGGGTGGAACTCCTACGAGCAGTACTTC.

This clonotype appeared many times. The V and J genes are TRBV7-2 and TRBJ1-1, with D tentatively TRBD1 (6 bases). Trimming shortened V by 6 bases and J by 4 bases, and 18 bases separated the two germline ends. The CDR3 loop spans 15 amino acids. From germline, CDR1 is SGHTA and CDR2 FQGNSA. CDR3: CASSPGRTGTTEAFF. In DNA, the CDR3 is TGTGCCAGCAGTCCGGGAAGAACAGGGACCACTGAAGCTTTCTTT.

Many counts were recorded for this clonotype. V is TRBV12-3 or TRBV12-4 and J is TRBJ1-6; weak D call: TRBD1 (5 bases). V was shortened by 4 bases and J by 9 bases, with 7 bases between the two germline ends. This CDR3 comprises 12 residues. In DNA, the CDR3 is TGTGCCAGCAGTTCCGGGGGTTCACCCCTCCACTTT. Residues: CASSSGGSPLHF.

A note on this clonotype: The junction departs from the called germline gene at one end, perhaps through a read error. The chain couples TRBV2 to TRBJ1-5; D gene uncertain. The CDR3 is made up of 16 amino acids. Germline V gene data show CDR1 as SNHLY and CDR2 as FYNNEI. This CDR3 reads CASSRSGRGSNEPQHF. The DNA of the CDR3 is TGTGCCAGCAGTCGAAGTGGTCGGGGAAGCAATGAGCCCCAGCATTTT.

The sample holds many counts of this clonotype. CDR3 in DNA: TGTGCCAGCAGCTTAGAGCTAGCGGGAGTTGAGCAGTTCTTC. This translates into CASSLELAGVEQFF. The V and J genes are TRBV7-6 and TRBJ2-1; 10 bases align to TRBD2. The CDR3 runs 14 residues. The V segment lost 1 base and the J segment 9 bases; nucleotides outside the gene matches: 3. Germline values: CDR1 SGHVS, CDR2 FNYEAQ.

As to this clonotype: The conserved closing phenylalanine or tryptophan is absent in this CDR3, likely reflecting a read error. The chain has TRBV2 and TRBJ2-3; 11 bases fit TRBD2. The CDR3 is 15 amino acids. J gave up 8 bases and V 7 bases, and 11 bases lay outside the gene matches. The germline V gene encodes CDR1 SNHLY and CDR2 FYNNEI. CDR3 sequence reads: CASNSGRAGAVTQYS. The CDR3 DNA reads TGTGCCAGCAATAGCGGGAGGGCCGGGGCAGTTACGCAGTATTCT.

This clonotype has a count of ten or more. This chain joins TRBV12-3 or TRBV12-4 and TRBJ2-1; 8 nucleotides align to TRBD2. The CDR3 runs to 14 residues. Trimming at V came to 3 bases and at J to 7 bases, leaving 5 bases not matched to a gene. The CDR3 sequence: CASSFPGLGNEQFF. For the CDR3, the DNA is TGTGCCAGCAGTTTTCCGGGACTAGGAAATGAGCAGTTCTTC.

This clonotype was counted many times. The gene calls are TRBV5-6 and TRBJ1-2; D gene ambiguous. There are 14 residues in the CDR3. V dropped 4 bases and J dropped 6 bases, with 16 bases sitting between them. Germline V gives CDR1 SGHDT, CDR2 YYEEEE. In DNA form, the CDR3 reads TGTGCCAGCAGCCACGGGCAGCCCGGCCATGGCTACACCTTC. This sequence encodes CASSHGQPGHGYTF.

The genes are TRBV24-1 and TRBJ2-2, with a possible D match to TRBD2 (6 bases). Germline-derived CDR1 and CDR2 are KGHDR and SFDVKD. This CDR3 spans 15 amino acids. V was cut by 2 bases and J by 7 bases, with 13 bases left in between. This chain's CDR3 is CATSDSSVADGELFF. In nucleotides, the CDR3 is TGTGCCACCAGTGATTCTTCGGTAGCGGACGGGGAGCTGTTTTTT.